This TCR beta chain was retrieved from a study of T cells after yellow fever vaccination. The wider study: Libraries from low-cell-number fractions were prepared with the SMART-Seq v4 Ultra Low Input RNA kit. Study-level points and caveats: The CD4 and CD8 compartments had a small share of their clonotypes in common. Detected again after the booster were most primary-vaccination clones, at nearly 97% CD4 and approximately 90% CD8.

This clonotype was observed at least ten times. The target antigen is unknown. A process of 5'RACE template switching, which added a universal primer site and UMIs, was used to make TCR cDNA. TCRdb itself ran the 5' RACE reads through MiXCR, one entry per CDR3 protein. The sample contains a few hundred thousand distinct CDR3 sequences, approximately 4.3% of which appear only once. This CDR3 comprises 14 residues. CDR1 and CDR2 (germline): SGHRS, YFSETQ. V lost 0 bases, J lost 1 base, and 7 bases lay in between. The J gene is TRBJ1-1, the V gene TRBV5-1; D uncertain. The input for sequencing was PBMCs, taken 15 days after the yellow fever booster vaccination. The TCR originated in a man between 18 and 29 years old who received the YFV17D yellow fever vaccine. The CDR3 DNA is TGCGCCAGCAGCTTGGTAGCGGCGAACACTGAAGCTTTCTTT. Protein product: CASSLVAANTEAFF.